This entry lists 18 T cell receptor beta chains sequenced from one sample in a study of T cell repertoires in cytomegalovirus infection. These receptors have no identified antigens. TCRdb analysed the reads with MiXCR anew, one entry per CDR3 protein. The table records about 920,000 distinct CDR3 sequences, under 40% of them present only once. The sample here was cultured CD8+ T cells from PBMCs, taken from culture after CMV antigen stimulation. These receptors were taken from a human donor in good health (CMV status not recorded). Some clones in this sample may be carry-over from other donors' samples.

This rearrangement joins TRBV7-3 to TRBJ2-1; TRBD2 agrees at 11 bases. Germline V gives CDR1 SGHTA, CDR2 FQGTGA. The CDR3 runs 15 residues. The ends lost 5 bases at V and 10 bases at J; junction bases unmatched: 10. CDR3 DNA: TGTGCCAGCAGCCCCACTAGCGGGGGCCGCAGGGAGCAGTTCTTC. As protein: CASSPTSGGRREQFF.

In its sample, this clonotype was seen a few times. The chain couples TRBV28 to TRBJ2-3; D unclear. This CDR3 comprises 13 residues. Trimming shortened V by 2 bases and J by 7 bases, and 10 bases separated the two germline ends. CDR1 MDHEN and CDR2 SYDVKM come from the germline V gene. CDR3 nucleotides: TGTGCCAGCAGTTTAGCCGGCTGGAATACGCAGTATTTT. This sequence encodes CASSLAGWNTQYF.

This clonotype was detected a few times. The chain links TRBV7-6 to TRBJ2-1, with D perhaps TRBD1 (6 bases). This CDR3 spans 15 amino acids. Between the trimmed V and J ends, which lost 4 bases and 8 bases, there was a span of 18 bases. Germline CDR1 SGHVS, CDR2 FNYEAQ. In nucleotides, the CDR3 is TGTGCCAGCAGCTCCACAGGGAGACCTTTGGATGAGCAGTTCTTC. Translating gives CASSSTGRPLDEQFF.

This clonotype was found a few times. V usage is TRBV6-5 and J usage is TRBJ2-7; D possibly corresponds to TRBD1 (6 bases). The CDR3 is 17 amino acids. Germline lookup yields CDR1 MNHEY and CDR2 SVGAGI. Trimming took off 5 bases at V and 0 bases at J, with 20 bases between the two ends. CDR3 sequence reads: CASSITGTFDSSYEQYV. CDR3 in DNA: TGTGCCAGCAGTATAACCGGGACATTTGATAGCTCCTACGAGCAGTACGTC.

This clonotype was detected a few times. The rearrangement joins TRBV28 to TRBJ2-5; 8 bases are a match to TRBD1. Germline V gene sequence: CDR1 MDHEN, CDR2 SYDVKM. The CDR3 contains 16 residues. Unmatched junction bases numbered 8, after V lost 4 bases and J lost 1 base. Here the CDR3 reads CASSSPGGAGQETQYF. Written as DNA, the CDR3 is TGTGCCAGCAGTTCCCCAGGGGGCGCGGGCCAAGAGACCCAGTACTTC.

This clonotype was recorded a few times. The chain links TRBV20-1 to TRBJ1-1; tentatively, D is TRBD1 (6 bases). Germline values: CDR1 DFQATT, CDR2 SNEGSKA (reference sequence). Trimming removed 6 bases at V and 0 bases at J, with 11 bases between. The CDR3 has 13 amino acids. The CDR3 sequence is CSAEDRMNTEAFF. As DNA, the CDR3 is TGCAGTGCGGAAGACAGGATGAACACTGAAGCTTTCTTT.

This rearrangement joins TRBV2 to TRBJ1-1, with 10 bases identical to TRBD1. J lost 0 bases, V lost 7 bases, and 2 bases had no gene match. The CDR3 runs 14 residues. The germline CDR1 and CDR2 sequences are SNHLY and FYNNEI. The CDR3 spells CASIGTGVNTEAFF. CDR3 sequence (DNA): TGTGCCAGCATCGGGACAGGGGTGAACACTGAAGCTTTCTTT. Full variable domain (outside the CDR3, taken from reference TRBV2 and TRBJ1-1): EPEVTQTPSHQVTQMGQEVILRCVPISNHLYFYWYRQILGQKVEFLVSFYNNEISEKSEIFDDQFSVERPDGSNFTLKIRSTKLEDSAMYFCASIGTGVNTEAFFGQGTRLTVV.

This chain uses TRBV5-4 with TRBJ2-7, with D uncertain. With 5 bases removed from V and 2 bases from J, the gap between germline ends came to 14 bases. This CDR3 spans 14 amino acids. Germline CDR1 and CDR2: SGHNT and YYREEE (reference sequence). The CDR3 DNA reads as TGTGCCAGCAGATCCCAGGTCTGGCCCTACGAGCAGTACTTC. As protein: CASRSQVWPYEQYF.

This rearrangement joins TRBV20-1 to TRBJ2-1; possible D gene TRBD2, 6 bases. Germline V gene data show CDR1 as DFQATT and CDR2 as SNEGSKA (reference sequence). The V and J ends lost 5 bases and 9 bases respectively, with 17 bases between them. The CDR3 is made up of 13 amino acids. CDR3 nucleotide sequence: TGCAGTGCTCGGGGCCTAGCGACCGTTGAGCAGTTCTTC. Translation: CSARGLATVEQFF.

The V gene is TRBV28, the J gene TRBJ2-5, with D unresolved. Germline loops: CDR1 MDHEN, CDR2 SYDVKM. The V gene lost 3 bases and the J gene lost 5 bases, with 13 bases spanning the gap. This CDR3 has 14 residues. In DNA, the CDR3 is TGTGCCAGCAGTTTCGAGGCGCTACGGGAGACCCAGTACTTC. As protein: CASSFEALRETQYF.

The chain employs TRBV5-3 and TRBJ1-1; D is perhaps TRBD1 (6 bases). TRBV5-3 is an ORF, with its function uncertain. The CDR3 totals 15 residues. V was cut by 8 bases and J by 0 bases, with 17 bases left in between. CDR3 amino acids: CASSTSGTLNTEAFF. In DNA form, the CDR3 reads TGTGCCAGCAGCACGTCCGGGACATTGAACACTGAAGCTTTCTTT.

In its sample, this clonotype was seen a few times. V usage is TRBV7-9 and J usage is TRBJ1-2, with D uncertain. This CDR3 comprises 13 residues. CDR1 and CDR2 (germline): SEHNR, FQNEAQ (reference sequence). V gave up 1 base and J gave up 8 bases, with 11 bases separating them. CDR3: CASSLVWNEGYTF. The CDR3 DNA reads TGTGCCAGCAGCTTAGTTTGGAACGAGGGCTACACCTTC.

The rearrangement joins TRBV5-1 to TRBJ1-3; no clear D gene. Trimming removed 1 base from V and 0 bases from J, with 11 bases in between. The germline gives CDR1 SGHRS, CDR2 YFSETQ. The CDR3 length is 16 residues. The CDR3 region is CASSLTGPFSGNTIYF. CDR3 in DNA: TGCGCCAGCAGCTTGACGGGCCCCTTCTCTGGAAACACCATATATTTT.

This clonotype was seen only a few times. The rearrangement joins TRBV12-3 or TRBV12-4 to TRBJ2-3, with 11 bases identical to TRBD2. The CDR3 loop spans 17 amino acids. The junction had 6 bases not matched to a gene; V was cut back by 2 bases and J by 2 bases. In nucleotides, the CDR3 is TGTGCCAGCAGTTTATGGGCTAGCGGGGGGCCCACAGATACGCAGTATTTT. Its protein product is CASSLWASGGPTDTQYF.

This clonotype was seen more than once but under ten times. This chain joins TRBV10-3 and TRBJ2-3; D gene unclear. The CDR3 runs 14 residues. Germline CDR1 and CDR2: ENHRY and SYGVKD. Trimming pared 2 bases from V and 6 bases from J, leaving 12 bases between. CDR3 sequence: CAISELGSQDTQYF. The CDR3 DNA reads as TGTGCCATCAGTGAGCTGGGGTCACAGGATACGCAGTATTTT.

The gene calls are TRBV9 and TRBJ2-6; no clear D. CDR3 length: 16 amino acids. The ends were cut back, 1 base at V and 0 bases at J, with 8 bases in the middle. The germline V gene encodes CDR1 SGDLS and CDR2 YYNGEE. The CDR3 region is CASSVSPSSGANVLTF. The CDR3 DNA reads TGTGCCAGCAGCGTATCCCCTTCCTCTGGGGCCAACGTCCTGACTTTC.

This rearrangement joins TRBV27 to TRBJ2-5; D is perhaps TRBD1 or TRBD2 (5 bases each). Germline V gives CDR1 MNHEY, CDR2 SMNVEV (reference sequence). The CDR3 runs 14 residues. V gave up 3 bases and J gave up 3 bases, with 11 bases separating them. The CDR3 DNA sequence: TGTGCCAGCAGTTTCGGGGCGGAAAAAGAGACCCAGTACTTC. Protein product: CASSFGAEKETQYF.

The V and J genes are TRBV27 and TRBJ2-2; the D gene is possibly TRBD2 (5 bases). The V gene's germline CDR1 is MNHEY and CDR2 SMNVEV (reference sequence). V was shortened by 8 bases and J by 2 bases, with 15 bases between the two germline ends. The CDR3 runs to 15 residues. The CDR3, as DNA: TGTGCCAGCGGGCTAGCAGATATAAACACCGGGGAGCTGTTTTTT. Translation: CASGLADINTGELFF.